Listed here is a single T cell receptor beta chain. The antigen is undetermined. This sample was included in a study of T cell responses to AZD1222 COVID-19 vaccine. Study observations and caveats: The repertoires were collected only after the peak T cell response. A rise in Spike-specific TCR breadth and depth followed two AZD1222 doses. Only a handful of people who got AZD1222 tested seropositive at baseline. Spike-wide vaccine-associated CD4 TCRs dominated at 160-218 and 743-854.

V lost 3 bases, J lost 2 bases, and 11 bases lay in between. The germline V gene encodes CDR1 MNHNS and CDR2 SASEGT. CDR3 length: 15 amino acids. Clones were read by immunoSEQ multiplex PCR, and TCRdb kept only the in-frame ones, dropping some. This table holds about 140,000 clones, about 90% found once. The V gene is TRBV6-1, the J gene TRBJ1-5; D is perhaps TRBD1 (5 bases). This receptor was identified in an adult who received the MenACWY meningococcal vaccine as a control. The source material was peripheral blood, sampled 28 days after the second dose of the MenACWY control vaccine. CDR3 region: CASSDGPQGNQPQHF. CDR3 in DNA: TGTGCCAGCAGTGACGGACCACAGGGCAATCAGCCCCAGCATTTT.